Below are 2 T cell receptor beta chains sequenced from a single sample in a study of technical replicates of blood from a few donors. Sequencing used immunoSEQ multiplex PCR; TCRdb keeps in-frame clones, though not all of them. The repertoire has around 60,000 clones, about 92% of them found once; the top ten carry around 4%. The source material was PBMCs. These receptors all come from a human donor in good health. Some clones in this sample may be carry-over from other donors' samples.

CDR3 in DNA: TGTGCCAGCAGTTACTTGGATTCGGGACTGGCCCGCGAGCAGTACTTC. Protein: CASSYLDSGLAREQYF. V usage is TRBV6-5 and J usage is TRBJ2-7, with a weak D call TRBD2 (6 bases). V was pared by 1 base and J by 6 bases, with 19 bases between. CDR3 length: 16 amino acids. Germline values: CDR1 MNHEY, CDR2 SVGAGI.

The V gene is TRBV28, the J gene TRBJ1-5; TRBD1 matches 7 bases. The germline CDR1 and CDR2 sequences are MDHEN and SYDVKM. The trim removed 9 bases at V and 4 bases at J, leaving 6 bases unmatched. This CDR3 is built from 13 residues. As DNA, the CDR3 is TGTGCCAGTAAACAACAGGGGAATCAGCCCCAGCATTTT. Amino acids: CASKQQGNQPQHF.